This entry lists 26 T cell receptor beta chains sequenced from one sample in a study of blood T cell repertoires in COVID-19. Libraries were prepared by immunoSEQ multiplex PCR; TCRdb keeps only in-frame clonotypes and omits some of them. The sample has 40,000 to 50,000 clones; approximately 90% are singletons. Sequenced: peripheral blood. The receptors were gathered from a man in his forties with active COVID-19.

The CDR3 sequence: CASSLTAGAKAFF. The CDR3 region has the DNA TGTGCCAGCAGCTTAACAGCGGGGGCTAAGGCTTTCTTT. This sequence joins TRBV7-3 and TRBJ1-1; D perhaps matches TRBD1 (6 bases). V was shortened by 0 bases and J by 11 bases, with 13 bases between the two germline ends. The germline V gene encodes CDR1 SGHTA and CDR2 FQGTGA. This CDR3 is built from 13 residues.

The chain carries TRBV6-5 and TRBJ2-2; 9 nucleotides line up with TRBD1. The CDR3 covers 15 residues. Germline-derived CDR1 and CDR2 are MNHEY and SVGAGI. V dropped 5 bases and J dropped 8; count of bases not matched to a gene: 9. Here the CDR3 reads CASSTTQGALGELFF. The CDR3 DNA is TGTGCCAGCAGTACTACACAGGGGGCATTAGGGGAGCTGTTTTTT.

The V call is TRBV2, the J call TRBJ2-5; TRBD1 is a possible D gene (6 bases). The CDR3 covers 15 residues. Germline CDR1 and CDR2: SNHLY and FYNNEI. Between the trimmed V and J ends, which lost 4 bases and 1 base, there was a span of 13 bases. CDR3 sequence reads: CASSGQGTRQETQYF. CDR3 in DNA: TGTGCCAGCAGTGGTCAGGGGACCCGCCAAGAGACCCAGTACTTC.

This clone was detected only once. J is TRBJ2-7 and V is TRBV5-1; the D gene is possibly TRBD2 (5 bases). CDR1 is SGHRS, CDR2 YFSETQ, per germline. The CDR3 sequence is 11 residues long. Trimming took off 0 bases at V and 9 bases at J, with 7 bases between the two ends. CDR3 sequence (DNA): TGCGCCAGCAGCTTGGCGGGGAGGCAGTACTTC. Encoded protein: CASSLAGRQYF.

The CDR3 nucleotides are TGTGCCAGCAGTCAACAGGGTAACACTGAAGCTTTCTTT. Translated, it gives CASSQQGNTEAFF. J is TRBJ1-1 and V is TRBV27; D might be TRBD1 (6 bases). The germline CDR1 and CDR2 sequences are MNHEY and SMNVEV (reference sequence). The CDR3 is 13 amino acids. Trimming stripped 5 bases from V and 2 bases from J, with 9 bases between.

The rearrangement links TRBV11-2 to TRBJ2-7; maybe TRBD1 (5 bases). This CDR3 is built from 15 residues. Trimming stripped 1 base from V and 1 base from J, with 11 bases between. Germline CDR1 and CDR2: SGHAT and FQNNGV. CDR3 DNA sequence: TGTGCCAGCAGCTTAGGGCAGGGTTTTTCCTACGAGCAGTACTTC. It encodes CASSLGQGFSYEQYF.

The CDR3 DNA is TGTGCCAGCAGCCAAGGTAGCGGGAGGATCTACAATGAGCAGTTCTTC. Translated, it gives CASSQGSGRIYNEQFF. The V call is TRBV14, the J call TRBJ2-1; 10 bases match TRBD2. Germline CDR1 SGHDN, CDR2 FVKESK. The trim removed 1 base at V and 3 bases at J, leaving 3 bases unmatched. The CDR3 spans 16 residues.

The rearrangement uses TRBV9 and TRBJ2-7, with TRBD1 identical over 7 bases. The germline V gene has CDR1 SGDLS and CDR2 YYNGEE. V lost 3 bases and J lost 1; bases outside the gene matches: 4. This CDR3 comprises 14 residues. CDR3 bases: TGTGCCAGCAGCGGTCCGGGACAGTCCTACGAGCAGTACTTC. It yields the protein CASSGPGQSYEQYF. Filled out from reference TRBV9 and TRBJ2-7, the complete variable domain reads DSGVTQTPKHLITATGQRVTLRCSPRSGDLSVYWYQQSLDQGLQFLIQYYNGEERAKGNILERFSAQQFPDLHSELNLSSLELGDSALYFCASSGPGQSYEQYFGPGTRLTVT.

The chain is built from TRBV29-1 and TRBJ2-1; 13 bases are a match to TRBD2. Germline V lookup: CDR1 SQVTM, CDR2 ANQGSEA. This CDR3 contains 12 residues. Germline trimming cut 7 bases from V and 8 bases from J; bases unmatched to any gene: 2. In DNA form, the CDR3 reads TGCAGCGGGACTAGCGGGAGCGATGAGCAGTTCTTC. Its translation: CSGTSGSDEQFF.

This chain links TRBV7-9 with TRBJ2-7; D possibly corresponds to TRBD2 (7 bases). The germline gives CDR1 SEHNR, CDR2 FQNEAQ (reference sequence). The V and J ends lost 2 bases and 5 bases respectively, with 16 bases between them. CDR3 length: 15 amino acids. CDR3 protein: CASSLSGGATHEQYF. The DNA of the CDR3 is TGTGCCAGCAGCTTATCTGGGGGGGCCACCCACGAGCAGTACTTC.

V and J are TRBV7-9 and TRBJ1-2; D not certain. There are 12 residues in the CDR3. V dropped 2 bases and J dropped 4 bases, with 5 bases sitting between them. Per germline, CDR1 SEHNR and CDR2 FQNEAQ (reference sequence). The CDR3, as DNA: TGTGCCAGCAGCTTAAACACCTATGGCTACACCTTC. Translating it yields CASSLNTYGYTF.

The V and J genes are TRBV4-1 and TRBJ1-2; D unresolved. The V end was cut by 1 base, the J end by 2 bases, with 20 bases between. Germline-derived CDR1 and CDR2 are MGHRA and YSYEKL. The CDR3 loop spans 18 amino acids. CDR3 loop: CASSQVIGLGSLNYGYTF. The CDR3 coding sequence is TGCGCCAGCAGCCAAGTTATAGGTTTGGGCAGTTTAAACTATGGCTACACCTTC.

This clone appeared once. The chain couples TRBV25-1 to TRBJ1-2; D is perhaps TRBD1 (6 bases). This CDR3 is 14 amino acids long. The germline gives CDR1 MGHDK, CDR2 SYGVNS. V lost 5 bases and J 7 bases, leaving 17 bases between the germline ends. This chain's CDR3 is CASSPPRGGFGYTF. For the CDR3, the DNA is TGTGCCAGCAGTCCCCCGCGCGGGGGCTTTGGCTACACCTTC.

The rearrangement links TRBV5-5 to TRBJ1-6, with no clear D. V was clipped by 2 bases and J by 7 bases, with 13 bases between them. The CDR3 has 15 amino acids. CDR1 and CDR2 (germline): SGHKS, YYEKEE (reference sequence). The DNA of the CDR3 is TGTGCCAGCAGCTTCCGACTGAGATCCAATTCACCCCTCCACTTT. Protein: CASSFRLRSNSPLHF.

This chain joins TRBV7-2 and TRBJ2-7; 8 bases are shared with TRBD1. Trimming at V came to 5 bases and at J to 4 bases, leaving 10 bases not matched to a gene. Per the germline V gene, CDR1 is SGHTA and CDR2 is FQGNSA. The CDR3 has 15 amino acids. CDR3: CASSPQTGARYEQYF. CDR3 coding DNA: TGTGCCAGCAGCCCACAGACAGGGGCTAGGTACGAGCAGTACTTC. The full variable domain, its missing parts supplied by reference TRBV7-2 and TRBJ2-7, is GAGVSQSPSNKVTEKGKDVELRCDPISGHTALYWYRQSLGQGLEFLIYFQGNSAPDKSGLPSDRFSAERTGGSVSTLTIQRTQQEDSAVYLCASSPQTGARYEQYFGPGTRLTVT.

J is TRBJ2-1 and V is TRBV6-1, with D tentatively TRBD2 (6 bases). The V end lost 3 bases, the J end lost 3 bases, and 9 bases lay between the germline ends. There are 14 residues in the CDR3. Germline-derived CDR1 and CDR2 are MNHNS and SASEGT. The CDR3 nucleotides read TGTGCCAGCAGTGACCAGGACTACTACAATGAGCAGTTCTTC. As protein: CASSDQDYYNEQFF.

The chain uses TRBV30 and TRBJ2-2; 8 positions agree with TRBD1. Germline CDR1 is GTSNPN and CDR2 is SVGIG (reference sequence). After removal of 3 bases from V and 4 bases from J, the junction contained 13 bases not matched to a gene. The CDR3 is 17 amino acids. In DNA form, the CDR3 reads TGTGCCTGGAGCGGTGATTCATCAGGGGGCGGCACCGGGGAGCTGTTTTTT. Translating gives CAWSGDSSGGGTGELFF.

In nucleotides, the CDR3 is TGTGCCAGCAGTAGGGGGGGACGGATAAATCAGCCCCAGCATTTT. Translated, it gives CASSRGGRINQPQHF. The chain employs TRBV28 and TRBJ1-5; tentative D call: TRBD1 (6 bases). Germline assignment: CDR1 MDHEN and CDR2 SYDVKM. The CDR3 runs 15 residues. The V and J ends lost 5 bases and 4 bases respectively, with 15 bases between them. Variable domain in full (rest from reference TRBV28 and TRBJ1-5): DVKVTQSSRYLVKRTGEKVFLECVQDMDHENMFWYRQDPGLGLRLIYFSYDVKMKEKGDIPEGYSVSREKKERFSLILESASTNQTSMYLCASSRGGRINQPQHFGDGTRLSIL.

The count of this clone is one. The CDR3 is CATSRDRGYIQPQHF. In DNA form, the CDR3 reads TGTGCCACCAGCCGGGACAGGGGGTATATACAGCCCCAGCATTTT. The J gene is TRBJ1-5, the V gene TRBV15; 11 positions agree with TRBD1. After removal of 5 bases from V and 7 bases from J, the junction contained 7 bases not matched to a gene. Germline V gives CDR1 LNHNV, CDR2 YYDKDF (reference sequence). This CDR3 is 15 amino acids long.

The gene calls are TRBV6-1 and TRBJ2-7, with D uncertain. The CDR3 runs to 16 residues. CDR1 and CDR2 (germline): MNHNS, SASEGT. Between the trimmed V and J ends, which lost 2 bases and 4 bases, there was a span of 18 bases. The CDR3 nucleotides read TGTGCCAGCAGTGAAACGCGGTCCCCGCCCAATTACGAGCAGTACTTC. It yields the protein CASSETRSPPNYEQYF.

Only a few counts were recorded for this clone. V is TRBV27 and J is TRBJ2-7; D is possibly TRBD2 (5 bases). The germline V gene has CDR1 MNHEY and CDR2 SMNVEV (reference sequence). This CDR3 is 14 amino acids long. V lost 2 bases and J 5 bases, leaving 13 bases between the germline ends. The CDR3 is CASSLGVGVHEQYF. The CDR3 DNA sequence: TGTGCCAGCAGTTTAGGCGTCGGGGTCCACGAGCAGTACTTC.

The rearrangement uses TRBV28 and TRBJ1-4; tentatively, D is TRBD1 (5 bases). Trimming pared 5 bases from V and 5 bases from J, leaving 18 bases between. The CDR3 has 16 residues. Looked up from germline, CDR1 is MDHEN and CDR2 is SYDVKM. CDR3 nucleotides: TGTGCCAGCAGTACCACCAACAGGTACACAAATGAAAAACTGTTTTTT. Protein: CASSTTNRYTNEKLFF.

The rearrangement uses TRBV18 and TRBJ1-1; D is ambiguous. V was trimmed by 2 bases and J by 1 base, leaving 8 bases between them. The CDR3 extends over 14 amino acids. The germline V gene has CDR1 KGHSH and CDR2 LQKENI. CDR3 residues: CASSPRRANTEAFF. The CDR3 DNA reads TGTGCCAGCTCACCAAGGAGGGCGAACACTGAAGCTTTCTTT. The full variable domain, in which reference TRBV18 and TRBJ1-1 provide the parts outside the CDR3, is NAGVMQNPRHLVRRRGQEARLRCSPMKGHSHVYWYRQLPEEGLKFMVYLQKENIIDESGMPKERFSAEFPKEGPSILRIQQVVRGDSAAYFCASSPRRANTEAFFGQGTRLTVV.

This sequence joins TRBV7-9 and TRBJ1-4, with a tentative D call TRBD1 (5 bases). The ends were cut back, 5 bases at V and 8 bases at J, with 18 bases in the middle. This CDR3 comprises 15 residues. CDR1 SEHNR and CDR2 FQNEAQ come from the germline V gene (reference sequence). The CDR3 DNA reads TGTGCCAGCAGCCCCGGTCGGGGGGAGAAAGAAAAACTGTTTTTT. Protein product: CASSPGRGEKEKLFF.

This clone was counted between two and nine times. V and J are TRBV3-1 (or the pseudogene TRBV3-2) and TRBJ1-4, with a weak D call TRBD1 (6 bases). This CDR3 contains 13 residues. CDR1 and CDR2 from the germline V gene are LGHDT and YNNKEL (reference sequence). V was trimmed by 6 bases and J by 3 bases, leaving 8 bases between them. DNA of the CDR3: TGTGCCAGCAGACAGGGTTCTAATGAAAAACTGTTTTTT. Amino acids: CASRQGSNEKLFF.

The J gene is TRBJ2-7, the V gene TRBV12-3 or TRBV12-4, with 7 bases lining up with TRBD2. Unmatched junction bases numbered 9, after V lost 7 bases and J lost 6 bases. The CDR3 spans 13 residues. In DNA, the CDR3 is TGTGCCAGCACCCAGGCGGGGGTTGGCGAGCAGTACTTC. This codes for CASTQAGVGEQYF.